The clone carrying this T cell receptor beta chain was counted ten times or more. Its matching antigen is unknown. Construction of TCR beta libraries relied on iRepertoire HTBI primers and on Arm-PCR targeting CDR3 regions. TCRdb passed the multiplex PCR reads through MiXCR, listing each CDR3 protein once. Of a few hundred thousand distinct CDR3 sequences in the sample, 23% were seen once. The sample originates from a study of regulatory T cells in long-lasting Graves disease. The study, taken as a whole, reports: Persistent patients had a count of shared public clonotypes (about 2,700) that exceeded that of new patients (approximately 920). It was in persistent disease that TRBV28, TRBJ1-2 and TRBJ2-5 were favored.

Trimming took 6 bases from V and 0 from J, leaving 14 bases between them. This CDR3 spans 14 amino acids. The germline gives CDR1 DFQATT, CDR2 SNEGSKA (reference sequence). Time point indicated: persistent/refractory GD, antithyroid drugs over 5 years with positive TRAb. With RNA extracted from PBMCs as input, the TCR library was made. The sequencing here drew on peripheral blood mononuclear cells (PBMCs), taken when the disease was refractory, from a patient treated with antithyroid drugs. The origin of this receptor is a female donor with Graves disease. The rearrangement joins TRBV20-1 to TRBJ1-2; D unresolved. The CDR3 nucleotides are TGCAGTGCCCGTCAAGCACAAACTAACTATGGCTACACCTTC. It yields the protein CSARQAQTNYGYTF.